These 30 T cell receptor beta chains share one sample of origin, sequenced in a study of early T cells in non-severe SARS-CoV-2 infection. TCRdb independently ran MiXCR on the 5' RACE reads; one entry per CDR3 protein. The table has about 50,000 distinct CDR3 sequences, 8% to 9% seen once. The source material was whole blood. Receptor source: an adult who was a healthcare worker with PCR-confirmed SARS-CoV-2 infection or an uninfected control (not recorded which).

The CDR3 loop reads CASSDSGILHTDTQYF. In nucleotides, the CDR3 is TGTGCCAGCAGCGATTCCGGGATCCTTCACACAGATACGCAGTATTTT. The chain has TRBV9 and TRBJ2-3, with TRBD2 as a possible D gene (5 bases). V was trimmed by 3 bases and J by 2 bases, leaving 16 bases between them. The CDR3 extends over 16 amino acids. Germline CDR1 reads SGDLS; CDR2 reads YYNGEE.

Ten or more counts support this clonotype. The CDR3 region has the DNA TGTGCCAGCAGCCTTCGAGGGCAGCGGGGGCGGATTAGCACAGATACGCAGTATTTT. This codes for CASSLRGQRGRISTDTQYF. The J gene is TRBJ2-3, the V gene TRBV7-8; the match to TRBD2 covers 8 bases. This CDR3 spans 19 amino acids. The V and J ends lost 5 bases and 0 bases, in that order; junction bases with no gene match: 16. CDR1 is SGHVS, CDR2 FQNEAQ, per germline.

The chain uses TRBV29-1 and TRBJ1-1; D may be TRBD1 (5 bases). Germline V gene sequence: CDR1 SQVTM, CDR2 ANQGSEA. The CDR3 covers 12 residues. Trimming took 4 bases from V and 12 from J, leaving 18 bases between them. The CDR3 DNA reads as TGCAGCGTTGGCCCGGGGCGCCTGAAGACTTTCTTT. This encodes CSVGPGRLKTFF.

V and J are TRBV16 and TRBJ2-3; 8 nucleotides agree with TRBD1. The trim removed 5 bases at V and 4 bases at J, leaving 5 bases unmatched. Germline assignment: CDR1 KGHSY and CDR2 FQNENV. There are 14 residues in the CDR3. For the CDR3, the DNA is TGTGCCAGCAGCGGACAGGGTCTTGCAGATACGCAGTATTTT. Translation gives CASSGQGLADTQYF.

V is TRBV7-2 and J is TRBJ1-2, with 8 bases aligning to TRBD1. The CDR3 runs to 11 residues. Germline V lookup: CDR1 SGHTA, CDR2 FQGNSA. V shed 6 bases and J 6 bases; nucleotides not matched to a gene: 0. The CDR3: CASRQGDGYTF. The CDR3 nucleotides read TGTGCCAGCAGACAGGGGGATGGCTACACCTTC.

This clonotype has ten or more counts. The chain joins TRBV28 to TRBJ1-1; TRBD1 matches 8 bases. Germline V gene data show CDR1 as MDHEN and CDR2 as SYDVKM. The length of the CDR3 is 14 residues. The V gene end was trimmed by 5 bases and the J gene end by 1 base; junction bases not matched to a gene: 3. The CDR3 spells CASSADRGNTEAFF. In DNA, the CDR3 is TGTGCCAGCAGTGCCGACAGGGGGAACACTGAAGCTTTCTTT.

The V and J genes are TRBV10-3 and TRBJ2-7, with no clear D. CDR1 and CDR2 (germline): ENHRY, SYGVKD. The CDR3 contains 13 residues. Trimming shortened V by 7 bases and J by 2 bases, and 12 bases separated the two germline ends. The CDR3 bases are TGTGCCATCAAGCGAGACGGTACCTACGAGCAGTACTTC. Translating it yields CAIKRDGTYEQYF.

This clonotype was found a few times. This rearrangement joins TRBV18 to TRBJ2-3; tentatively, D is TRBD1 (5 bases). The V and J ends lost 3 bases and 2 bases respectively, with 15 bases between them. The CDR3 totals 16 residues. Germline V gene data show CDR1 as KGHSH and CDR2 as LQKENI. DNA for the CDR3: TGTGCCAGCTCACCGGACACTCAAGCCTTCACAGATACGCAGTATTTT. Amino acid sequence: CASSPDTQAFTDTQYF.

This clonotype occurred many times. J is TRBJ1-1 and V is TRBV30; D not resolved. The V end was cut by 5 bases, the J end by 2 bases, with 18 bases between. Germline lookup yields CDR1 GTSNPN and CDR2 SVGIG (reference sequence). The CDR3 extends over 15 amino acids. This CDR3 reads CAWANRAGYNTEAFF. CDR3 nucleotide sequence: TGTGCCTGGGCCAACCGAGCAGGTTACAACACTGAAGCTTTCTTT.

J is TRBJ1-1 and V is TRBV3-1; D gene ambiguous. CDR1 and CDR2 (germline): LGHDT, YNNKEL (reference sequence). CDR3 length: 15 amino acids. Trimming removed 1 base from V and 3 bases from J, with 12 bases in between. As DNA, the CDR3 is TGTGCCAGCAGCCAAGGAAAATTAGGGTACACTGAAGCTTTCTTT. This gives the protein CASSQGKLGYTEAFF.

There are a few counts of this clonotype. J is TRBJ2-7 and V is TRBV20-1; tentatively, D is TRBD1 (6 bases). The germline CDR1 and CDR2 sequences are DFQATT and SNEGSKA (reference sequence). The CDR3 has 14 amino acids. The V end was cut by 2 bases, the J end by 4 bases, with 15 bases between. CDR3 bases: TGCAGTGCTAGAAACCCCGGGACATCGTACGAGCAGTACTTC. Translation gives CSARNPGTSYEQYF.

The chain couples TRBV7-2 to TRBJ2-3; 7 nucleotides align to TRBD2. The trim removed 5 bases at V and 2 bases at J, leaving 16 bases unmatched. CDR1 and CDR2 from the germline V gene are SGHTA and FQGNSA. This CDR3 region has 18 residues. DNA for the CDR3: TGTGCCAGCAGCCCCGAACTAGCGAGACCCCTCAACACAGATACGCAGTATTTT. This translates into CASSPELARPLNTDTQYF.

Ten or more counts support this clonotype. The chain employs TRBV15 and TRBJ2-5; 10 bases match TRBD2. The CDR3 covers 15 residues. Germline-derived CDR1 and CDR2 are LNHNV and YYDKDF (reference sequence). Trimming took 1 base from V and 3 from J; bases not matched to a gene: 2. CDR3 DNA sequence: TGTGCCACCAGCAGAGGGACTAGCGGCAAAGAGACCCAGTACTTC. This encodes CATSRGTSGKETQYF.

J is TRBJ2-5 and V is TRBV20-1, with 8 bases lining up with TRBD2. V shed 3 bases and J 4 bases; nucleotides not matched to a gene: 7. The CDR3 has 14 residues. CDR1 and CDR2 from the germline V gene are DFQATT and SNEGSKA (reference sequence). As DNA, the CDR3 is TGCAGTGCTAGTAAAGGGCTAGCGGGAGAGACCCAGTACTTC. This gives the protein CSASKGLAGETQYF.

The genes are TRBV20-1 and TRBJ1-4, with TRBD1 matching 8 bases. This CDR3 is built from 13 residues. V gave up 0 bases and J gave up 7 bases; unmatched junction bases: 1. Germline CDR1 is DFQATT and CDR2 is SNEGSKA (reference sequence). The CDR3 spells CSARDTGGEKLFF. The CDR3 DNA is TGCAGTGCTAGAGATACAGGGGGTGAAAAACTGTTTTTT.

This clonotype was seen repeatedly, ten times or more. The CDR3 DNA reads TGCGCCAGCAGCGGGACTAGCGGATCAGATACGCAGTATTTT. It encodes CASSGTSGSDTQYF. This rearrangement joins TRBV5-1 to TRBJ2-3; 11 bases are shared with TRBD2. The V gene end was trimmed by 4 bases and the J gene end by 4 bases; junction bases not matched to a gene: 2. CDR3 size: 14 residues. Germline CDR1 is SGHRS and CDR2 is YFSETQ.

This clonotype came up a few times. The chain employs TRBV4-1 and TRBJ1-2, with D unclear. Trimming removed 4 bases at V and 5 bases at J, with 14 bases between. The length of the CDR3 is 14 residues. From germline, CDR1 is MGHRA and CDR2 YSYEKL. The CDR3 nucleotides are TGCGCCAGCAGCCCCTCAGTGTTGGGGTATGGCTACACCTTC. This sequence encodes CASSPSVLGYGYTF.

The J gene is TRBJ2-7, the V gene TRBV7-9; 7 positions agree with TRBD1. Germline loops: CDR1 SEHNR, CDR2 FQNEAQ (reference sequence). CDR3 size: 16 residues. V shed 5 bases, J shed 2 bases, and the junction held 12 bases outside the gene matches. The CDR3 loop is CASSPPGRGQTYEQYF. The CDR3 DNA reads TGTGCCAGCAGCCCCCCGGGTCGGGGACAGACCTACGAGCAGTACTTC.

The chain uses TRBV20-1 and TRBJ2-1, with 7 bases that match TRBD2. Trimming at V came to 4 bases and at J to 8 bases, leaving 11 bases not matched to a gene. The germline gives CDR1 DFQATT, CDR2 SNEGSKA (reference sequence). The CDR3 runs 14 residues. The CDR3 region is CSATPGGSGYEQFF. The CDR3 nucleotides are TGCAGTGCTACCCCCGGGGGGAGCGGGTATGAGCAGTTCTTC.

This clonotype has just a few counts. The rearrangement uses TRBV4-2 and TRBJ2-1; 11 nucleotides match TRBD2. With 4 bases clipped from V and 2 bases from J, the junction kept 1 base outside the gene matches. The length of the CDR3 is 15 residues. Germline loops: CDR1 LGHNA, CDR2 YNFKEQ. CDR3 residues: CASSLSGGAYNEQFF. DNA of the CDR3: TGTGCCAGCAGCCTTAGCGGGGGGGCCTACAATGAGCAGTTCTTC.

This chain's CDR3 is CASSQETGGGTTTQYF. CDR3 in DNA: TGTGCCAGCAGCCAAGAGACGGGCGGGGGGACTACAACGCAGTATTTT. The genes are TRBV4-2 and TRBJ2-3; 8 nucleotides line up with TRBD2. Germline CDR1 and CDR2: LGHNA and YNFKEQ. The CDR3 extends over 16 amino acids. The V segment lost 0 bases and the J segment 9 bases; nucleotides outside the gene matches: 11.

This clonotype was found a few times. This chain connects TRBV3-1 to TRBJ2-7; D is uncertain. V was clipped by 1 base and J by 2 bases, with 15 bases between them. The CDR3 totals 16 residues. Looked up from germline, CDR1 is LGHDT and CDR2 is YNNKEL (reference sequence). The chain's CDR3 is CASSQGIGMVTYEQYF. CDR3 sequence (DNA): TGTGCCAGCAGCCAAGGGATAGGGATGGTCACCTACGAGCAGTACTTC.

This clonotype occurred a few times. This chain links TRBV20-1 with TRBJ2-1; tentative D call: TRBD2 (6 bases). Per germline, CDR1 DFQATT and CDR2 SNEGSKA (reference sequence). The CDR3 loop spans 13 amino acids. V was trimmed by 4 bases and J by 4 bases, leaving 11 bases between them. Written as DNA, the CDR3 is TGCAGTGCTAACCCCGGGACTTACAATGAGCAGTTCTTC. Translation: CSANPGTYNEQFF.

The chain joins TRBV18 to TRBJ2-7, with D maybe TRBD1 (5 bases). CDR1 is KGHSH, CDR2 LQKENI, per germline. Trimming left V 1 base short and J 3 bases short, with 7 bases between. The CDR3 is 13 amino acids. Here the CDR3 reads CASSPQGFYEQYF. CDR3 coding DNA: TGTGCCAGCTCACCACAGGGGTTCTACGAGCAGTACTTC.

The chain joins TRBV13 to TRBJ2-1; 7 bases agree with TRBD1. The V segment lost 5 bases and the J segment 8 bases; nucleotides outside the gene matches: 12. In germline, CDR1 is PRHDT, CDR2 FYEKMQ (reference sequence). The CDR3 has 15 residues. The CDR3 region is CASSPMTGLKDEQFF. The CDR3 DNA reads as TGTGCCAGCAGCCCTATGACAGGGCTCAAGGATGAGCAGTTCTTC.

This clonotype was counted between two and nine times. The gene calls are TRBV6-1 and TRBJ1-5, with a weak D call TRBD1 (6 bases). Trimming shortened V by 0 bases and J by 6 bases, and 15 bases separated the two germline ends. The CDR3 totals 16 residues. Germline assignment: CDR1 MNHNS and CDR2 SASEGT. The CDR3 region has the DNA TGTGCCAGCAGTGAAGCCCAGGGGCGAAGGTGTCAGCCCCAGCATTTT. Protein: CASSEAQGRRCQPQHF.

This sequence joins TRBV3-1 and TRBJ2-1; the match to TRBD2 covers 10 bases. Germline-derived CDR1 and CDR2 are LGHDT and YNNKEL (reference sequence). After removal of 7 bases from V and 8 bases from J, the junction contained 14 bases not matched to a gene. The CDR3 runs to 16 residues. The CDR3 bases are TGTGCCAGCACCCTATCTTCTAGCGGGAGAGAGTATGAGCAGTTCTTC. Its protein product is CASTLSSSGREYEQFF.

For the CDR3, the DNA is TGTGCCAGCAGCTTCTCCGGGACTAGCGGCTACAATGAGCAGTTCTTC. Residues: CASSFSGTSGYNEQFF. The chain is built from TRBV7-8 and TRBJ2-1; TRBD2 matches at 11 bases. The CDR3 totals 16 residues. V lost 3 bases to trimming and J lost 3 bases; unmatched junction nucleotides: 4. CDR1 SGHVS and CDR2 FQNEAQ come from the germline V gene.

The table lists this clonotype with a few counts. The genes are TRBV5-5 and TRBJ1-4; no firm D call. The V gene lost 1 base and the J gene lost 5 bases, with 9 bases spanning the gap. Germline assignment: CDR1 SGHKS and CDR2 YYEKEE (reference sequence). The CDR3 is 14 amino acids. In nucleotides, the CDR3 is TGTGCCAGCAGCTTGCGGCAGCCGAATGAAAAACTGTTTTTT. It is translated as CASSLRQPNEKLFF.

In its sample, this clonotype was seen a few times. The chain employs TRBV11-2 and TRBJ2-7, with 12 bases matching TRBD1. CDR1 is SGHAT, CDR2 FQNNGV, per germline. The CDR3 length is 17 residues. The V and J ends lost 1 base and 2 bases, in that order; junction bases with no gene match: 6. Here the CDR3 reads CASSLGFRDRGPYEQYF. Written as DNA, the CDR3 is TGTGCCAGCAGCTTAGGATTTCGGGACAGGGGGCCCTACGAGCAGTACTTC.